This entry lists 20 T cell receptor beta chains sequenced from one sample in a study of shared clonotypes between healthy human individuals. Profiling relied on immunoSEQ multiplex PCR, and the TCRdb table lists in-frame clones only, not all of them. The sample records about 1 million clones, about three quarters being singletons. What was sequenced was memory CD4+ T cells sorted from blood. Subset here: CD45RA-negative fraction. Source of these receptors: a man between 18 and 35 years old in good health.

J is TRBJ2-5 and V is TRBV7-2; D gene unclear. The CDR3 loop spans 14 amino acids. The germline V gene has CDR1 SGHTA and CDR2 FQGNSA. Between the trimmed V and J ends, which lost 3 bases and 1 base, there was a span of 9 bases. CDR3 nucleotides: TGTGCCAGCAGCTTTGGACGGATCCAAGAGACCCAGTACTTC. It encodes CASSFGRIQETQYF. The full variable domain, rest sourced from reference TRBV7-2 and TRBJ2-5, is GAGVSQSPSNKVTEKGKDVELRCDPISGHTALYWYRQSLGQGLEFLIYFQGNSAPDKSGLPSDRFSAERTGGSVSTLTIQRTQQEDSAVYLCASSFGRIQETQYFGPGTRLLVL.

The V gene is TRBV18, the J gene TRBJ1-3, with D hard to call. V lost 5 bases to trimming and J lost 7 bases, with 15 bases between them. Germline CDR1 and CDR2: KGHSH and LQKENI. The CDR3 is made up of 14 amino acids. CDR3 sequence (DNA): TGTGCCAGCTCAATTTCTCCGGTCGGGAACACCATATATTTT. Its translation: CASSISPVGNTIYF.

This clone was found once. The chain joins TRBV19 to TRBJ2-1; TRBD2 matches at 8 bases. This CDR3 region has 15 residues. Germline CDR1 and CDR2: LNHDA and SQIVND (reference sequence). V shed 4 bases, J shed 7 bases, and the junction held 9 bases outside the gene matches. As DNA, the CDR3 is TGTGCCAGTAGTACCGTAGCGGGATTTGGGAATGAGCAGTTCTTC. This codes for CASSTVAGFGNEQFF.

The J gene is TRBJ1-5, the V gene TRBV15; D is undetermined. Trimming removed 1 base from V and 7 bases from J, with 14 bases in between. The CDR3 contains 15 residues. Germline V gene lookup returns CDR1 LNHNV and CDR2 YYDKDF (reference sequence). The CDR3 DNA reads TGTGCCACCAGCAGAGGGGGAAGTGAGTTGCAGCCCCAGCATTTT. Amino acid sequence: CATSRGGSELQPQHF. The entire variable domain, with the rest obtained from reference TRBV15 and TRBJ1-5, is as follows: DAMVIQNPRYQVTQFGKPVTLSCSQTLNHNVMYWYQQKSSQAPKLLFHYYDKDFNNEADTPDNFQSRRPNTSFCFLDIRSPGLGDTAMYLCATSRGGSELQPQHFGDGTRLSIL.

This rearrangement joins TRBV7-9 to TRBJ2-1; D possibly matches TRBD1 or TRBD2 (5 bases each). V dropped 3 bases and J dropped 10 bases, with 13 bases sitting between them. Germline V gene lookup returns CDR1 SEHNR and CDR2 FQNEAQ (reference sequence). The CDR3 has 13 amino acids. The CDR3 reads CASSLGDRGEQFF. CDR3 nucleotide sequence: TGTGCCAGCAGCTTGGGGGACCGGGGAGAGCAGTTCTTC.

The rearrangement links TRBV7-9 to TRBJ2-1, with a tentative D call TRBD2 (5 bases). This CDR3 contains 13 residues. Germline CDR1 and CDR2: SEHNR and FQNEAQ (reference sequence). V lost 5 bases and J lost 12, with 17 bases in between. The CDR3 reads CASSPQDWGVQFF. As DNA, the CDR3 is TGTGCCAGCAGCCCCCAGGATTGGGGAGTGCAGTTCTTC.

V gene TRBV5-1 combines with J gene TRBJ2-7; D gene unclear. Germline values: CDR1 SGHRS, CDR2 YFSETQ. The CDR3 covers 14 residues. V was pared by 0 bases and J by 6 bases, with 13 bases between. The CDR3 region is CASSLEAGLREQYF. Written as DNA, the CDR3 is TGCGCCAGCAGCTTGGAGGCAGGTCTTCGCGAGCAGTACTTC.

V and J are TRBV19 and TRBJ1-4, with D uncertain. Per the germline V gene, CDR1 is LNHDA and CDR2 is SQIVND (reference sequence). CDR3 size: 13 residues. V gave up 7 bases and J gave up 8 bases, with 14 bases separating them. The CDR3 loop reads CASKPAGREKLFF. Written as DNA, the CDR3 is TGTGCCAGTAAACCCGCCGGGCGGGAAAAACTGTTTTTT.

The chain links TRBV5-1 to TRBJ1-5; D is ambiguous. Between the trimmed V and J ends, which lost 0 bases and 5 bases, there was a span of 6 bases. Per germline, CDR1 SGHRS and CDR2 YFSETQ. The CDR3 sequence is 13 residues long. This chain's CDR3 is CASSLDSHQPQHF. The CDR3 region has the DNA TGCGCCAGCAGCTTGGATTCTCATCAGCCCCAGCATTTT.

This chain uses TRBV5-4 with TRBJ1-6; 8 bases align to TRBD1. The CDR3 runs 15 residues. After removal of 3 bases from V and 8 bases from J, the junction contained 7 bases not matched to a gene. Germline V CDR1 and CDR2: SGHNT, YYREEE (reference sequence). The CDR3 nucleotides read TGTGCCAGCAGCTCACGGACAGGGTCGGATTCACCCCTCCACTTT. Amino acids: CASSSRTGSDSPLHF.

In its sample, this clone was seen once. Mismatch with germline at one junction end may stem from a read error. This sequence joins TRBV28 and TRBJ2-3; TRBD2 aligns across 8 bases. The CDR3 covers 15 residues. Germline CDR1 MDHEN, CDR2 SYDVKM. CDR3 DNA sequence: TGTGCCAGCAGTTTAAATAGGGGCGGGGGGAATCTTCGGGATTTT. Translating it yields CASSLNRGGGNLRDF.

CDR3 coding DNA: TGCGCCAGCAGCTACACGGGGACAGGGGTCGAGGCCACTGAAGCTTTCTTT. Translated: CASSYTGTGVEATEAFF. The rearrangement uses TRBV5-1 and TRBJ1-1; TRBD1 aligns across 10 bases. Germline V gene sequence: CDR1 SGHRS, CDR2 YFSETQ. V was pared by 3 bases and J by 4 bases, with 12 bases of the junction left unmatched. CDR3 length equals 17 residues.

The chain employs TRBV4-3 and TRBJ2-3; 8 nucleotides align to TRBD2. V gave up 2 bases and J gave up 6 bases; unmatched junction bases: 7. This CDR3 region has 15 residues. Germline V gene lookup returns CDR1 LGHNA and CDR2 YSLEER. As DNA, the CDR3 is TGCGCCAGCAGCCAATTAAGCGGGAGAGGCGATACGCAGTATTTT. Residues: CASSQLSGRGDTQYF.

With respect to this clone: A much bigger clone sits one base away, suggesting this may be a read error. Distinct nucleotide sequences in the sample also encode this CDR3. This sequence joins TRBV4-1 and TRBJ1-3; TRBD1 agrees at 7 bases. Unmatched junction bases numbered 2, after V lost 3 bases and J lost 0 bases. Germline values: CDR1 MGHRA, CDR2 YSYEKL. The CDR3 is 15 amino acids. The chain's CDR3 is CASSQGQLSGNTIYF. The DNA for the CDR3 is TGCGCCAGCAGCCAGGGACAGCTCTCTGGAAACACCATATATTTT.

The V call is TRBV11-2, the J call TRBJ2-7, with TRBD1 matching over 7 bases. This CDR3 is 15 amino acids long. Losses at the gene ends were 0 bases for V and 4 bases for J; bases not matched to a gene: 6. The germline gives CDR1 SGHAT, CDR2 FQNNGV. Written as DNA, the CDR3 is TGTGCCAGCAGCTTAGACAGACAGGGTGGTTACGAGCAGTACTTC. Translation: CASSLDRQGGYEQYF.

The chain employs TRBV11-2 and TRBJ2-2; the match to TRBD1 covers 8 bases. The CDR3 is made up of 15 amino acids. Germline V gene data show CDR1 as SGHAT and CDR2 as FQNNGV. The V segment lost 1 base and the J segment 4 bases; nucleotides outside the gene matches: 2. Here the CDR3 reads CASSLGTGRTGELFF. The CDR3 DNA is TGTGCCAGCAGCTTAGGGACAGGGCGCACCGGGGAGCTGTTTTTT.

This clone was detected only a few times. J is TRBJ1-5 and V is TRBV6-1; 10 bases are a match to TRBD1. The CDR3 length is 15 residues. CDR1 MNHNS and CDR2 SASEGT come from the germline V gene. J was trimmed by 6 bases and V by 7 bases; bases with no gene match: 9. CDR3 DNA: TGTGCCAGCACTCCGGGACAGGGGTTGGGTCAGCCCCAGCATTTT. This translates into CASTPGQGLGQPQHF.

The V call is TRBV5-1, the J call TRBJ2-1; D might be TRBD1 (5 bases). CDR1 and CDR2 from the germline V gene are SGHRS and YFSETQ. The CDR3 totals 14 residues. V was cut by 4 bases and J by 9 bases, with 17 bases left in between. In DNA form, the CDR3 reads TGCGCCAGCAGCCTAGATCCGACAGTCGGTGAGCAGTTCTTC. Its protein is CASSLDPTVGEQFF.

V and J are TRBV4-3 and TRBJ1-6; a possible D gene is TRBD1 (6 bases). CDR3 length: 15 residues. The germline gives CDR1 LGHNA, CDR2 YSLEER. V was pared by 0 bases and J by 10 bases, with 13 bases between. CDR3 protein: CASSQDSRGGSPLHF. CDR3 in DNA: TGCGCCAGCAGCCAAGATAGCAGGGGAGGGTCACCCCTCCACTTT.

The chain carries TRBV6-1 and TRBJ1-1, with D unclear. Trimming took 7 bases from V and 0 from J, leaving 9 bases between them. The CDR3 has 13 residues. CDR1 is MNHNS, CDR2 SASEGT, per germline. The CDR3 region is CASTSAVNTEAFF. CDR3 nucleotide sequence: TGTGCCAGCACGTCGGCGGTGAACACTGAAGCTTTCTTT.